This T cell receptor beta chain was identified during a study of regulatory T cells in long-lasting Graves disease. iRepertoire HTBI primers and Arm-PCR of CDR3 regions built TCR beta libraries. MiXCR, run by TCRdb on the multiplex PCR reads, gives a single entry per CDR3 protein. The sample shows some 370,000 distinct CDR3 sequences, 12% of them seen only once. As to time point: newly diagnosed GD, antithyroid drugs for less than 3 months. Extracted PBMC RNA gave rise to the TCR library. Graves' disease was diagnosed by American Thyroid Association guidelines. The CDR3 runs 13 residues. V was clipped by 4 bases and J by 4 bases, with 10 bases between them. Germline V gene lookup returns CDR1 SGHTA and CDR2 FQGTGA. The same data also contributed to another study, on T cells in Graves' hyperthyroidism and ophthalmopathy. That report adds: On the basis of clinical symptoms, serum thyroxine and TRAb, thyroid ultrasound and orbital computed tomography, diagnoses were made. Model output signaled ophthalmopathy a median 6.5 months ahead of onset.

The J gene is TRBJ1-1, the V gene TRBV7-3; D perhaps matches TRBD1 (6 bases). The sequencing here drew on peripheral blood mononuclear cells (PBMCs), taken at new diagnosis, from a patient treated with antithyroid drugs. The receptor's source is a young woman with Graves disease. The CDR3 DNA reads TGTGCCAGCAGCTATGACAGGACCACTGAAGCTTTCTTT. Protein: CASSYDRTTEAFF.